Presented here are 32 T cell receptor beta chains from one specimen sequenced in a study of read filtering for tumor transcriptome and immune sequencing. This library used approximately 390 ng RNA and molecular barcoded adaptors spanning alpha/delta and beta/gamma chains. TCRdb re-derived calls from the reads in MiXCR, one entry per CDR3 protein. The repertoire holds about 57,000 distinct CDR3 sequences, with 20% to 25% as singletons. The sample consisted of a population of CD138-negative cells sorted from bone marrow. The receptors come from a donor older than 35 with multiple myeloma.

This clonotype showed up many times. The chain has TRBV3-1 and TRBJ1-2, with 7 bases that match TRBD1. Germline V CDR1 and CDR2: LGHDT, YNNKEL (reference sequence). This CDR3 is built from 15 residues. V trimming: 0 bases; J trimming: 2 bases; junction bases outside the gene matches: 3. The CDR3 here is CASSQDLTGNYGYTF. The CDR3 coding sequence is TGTGCCAGCAGCCAAGACTTGACAGGGAACTATGGCTACACCTTC.

The genes are TRBV4-2 and TRBJ2-7; the match to TRBD2 covers 11 bases. V trimming: 0 bases; J trimming: 5 bases; junction bases outside the gene matches: 9. The CDR3 covers 17 residues. Germline CDR1 and CDR2: LGHNA and YNFKEQ. The CDR3 DNA follows: TGTGCCAGCAGCCAAGATCAACTAGCGGGAGATAAGAACGAGCAGTACTTC. Protein sequence: CASSQDQLAGDKNEQYF.

To note about this clonotype: This sequence may be a read error, since a much larger clone differs from it by one base. V gene TRBV20-1 combines with J gene TRBJ2-5; D uncertain. Germline values: CDR1 DFQATT, CDR2 SNEGSKA (reference sequence). Trimming cost V 1 base and J 4 bases, with 1 base left between them. The length of the CDR3 is 10 residues. CDR3 loop: CSARGETQYF. DNA for the CDR3: TGCAGTGCTAGAGGAGAGACCCAGTACTTC.

Many counts were recorded for this clonotype. The V and J genes are TRBV20-1 and TRBJ2-7; no reliable D call. CDR1 and CDR2 from the germline V gene are DFQATT and SNEGSKA (reference sequence). Trimming cost V 5 bases and J 0 bases, with 11 bases left between them. The CDR3 consists of 13 residues. CDR3 DNA: TGCAGTGCTCTCATGGTCCCCTCCTACGAGCAGTACTTC. Residues: CSALMVPSYEQYF.

As concerns this clonotype: A read error is possible here, since a much larger clone lies one base away. J is TRBJ2-1 and V is TRBV12-3 or TRBV12-4; possible D gene TRBD1, 6 bases. This CDR3 contains 14 residues. CDR3 bases: TGTGCCAGCAGCCGCTGGGACATGGGTAATGAGCAGTCCTTC. Its protein is CASSRWDMGNEQSF.

Turning to this clonotype: This is likely an artifact of a read error, given a far larger clone one base away. The chain combines TRBV30 with TRBJ1-1; D is perhaps TRBD1 (5 bases). The DNA matches TRBJ1-6 better at its end, which makes the J call doubtful. This CDR3 contains 13 residues. Per the germline V gene, CDR1 is GTSNPN and CDR2 is SVGIG (reference sequence). CDR3: CAWSLPRGSPLHF. For the CDR3, the DNA is TGTGCCTGGAGTCTACCGAGGGGTTCACCCCTCCACTTT.

About this clonotype: Just one base apart from a much larger clone, this may be a read error. The chain uses TRBV7-8 and TRBJ2-7; the D gene could be TRBD1 or TRBD2 (5 bases each). Germline CDR1 SGHVS, CDR2 FQNEAQ. V was shortened by 6 bases and J by 4 bases, with 28 bases between the two germline ends. The CDR3 loop spans 18 amino acids. The CDR3 coding sequence is TGTGCCAGCAGTCTATCTAGACTACCTCGGGACCTAAGGTACGAGCAGTACTTC. Amino acid sequence: CASSLSRLPRDLRYEQYF.

This clonotype was counted ten times or more. This chain uses TRBV29-1 with TRBJ2-7, with 9 bases identical to TRBD2. Per germline, CDR1 SQVTM and CDR2 ANQGSEA. The CDR3 totals 15 residues. The junction had 14 bases not matched to a gene; V was cut back by 7 bases and J by 4 bases. The CDR3 is CSATGTSTGRYEQYF. In DNA form, the CDR3 reads TGCAGCGCCACCGGGACTAGCACGGGGAGGTACGAGCAGTACTTC.

This clonotype has more than one count but fewer than ten. The V gene is TRBV6-5, the J gene TRBJ1-2; D unclear. Trimming removed 5 bases from V and 5 bases from J, with 12 bases in between. Germline V lookup: CDR1 MNHEY, CDR2 SVGAGI. The CDR3 sequence is 13 residues long. In nucleotides, the CDR3 is TGTGCCAGCAGTCCCAGGACGGAGTATGGCTACACCTTC. Protein: CASSPRTEYGYTF.

This clonotype was found many times. The chain employs TRBV24-1 and TRBJ2-1, with no clear D. The CDR3 is 16 amino acids. CDR1 is KGHDR and CDR2 is SFDVKD in the germline V gene. The germline V and J ends were trimmed by 4 bases and 4 bases, with 16 bases remaining between them. CDR3 nucleotides: TGTGCCACCAGTGACTCGGCCGCCGAACGGTACAATGAGCAGTTCTTC. Translated, it gives CATSDSAAERYNEQFF.

This clonotype appeared a few times. The CDR3 loop reads CASNSLRTSGQETQYF. In DNA form, the CDR3 reads TGTGCCAGCAACTCGCTTCGGACTAGCGGGCAAGAGACCCAGTACTTC. The rearrangement uses TRBV28 and TRBJ2-5; 11 bases align to TRBD2. Germline V CDR1 and CDR2: MDHEN, SYDVKM. The V segment lost 7 bases and the J segment 2 bases; nucleotides outside the gene matches: 9. CDR3 length: 16 residues.

V usage is TRBV3-1 and J usage is TRBJ2-5, with D perhaps matching TRBD2 (6 bases). CDR1 is LGHDT, CDR2 YNNKEL, per germline (reference sequence). Trimming left V 4 bases short and J 5 bases short, with 11 bases between. The CDR3 is made up of 13 amino acids. DNA of the CDR3: TGTGCCAGCAGCCTTGGCGGGGCGGAGACCCAGTACTTC. As protein: CASSLGGAETQYF.

This clonotype was detected a few times. The V and J genes are TRBV12-3 or TRBV12-4 and TRBJ2-7; unclear D gene. The CDR3 contains 11 residues. The ends were cut back, 2 bases at V and 6 bases at J, with 5 bases in the middle. The CDR3 DNA is TGTGCCAGCAGTTTAAGGGTCGAGCAGTACTTC. Amino acids: CASSLRVEQYF.

This clonotype was seen a few times. The CDR3 DNA is TGTGCCAGCAGCTTGCAGACGGACACTGAAGCTTTCTTT. Protein: CASSLQTDTEAFF. This sequence joins TRBV7-9 and TRBJ1-1; no clear D gene. Germline CDR1 is SEHNR and CDR2 is FQNEAQ (reference sequence). Trimming removed 3 bases at V and 3 bases at J, with 8 bases between. The CDR3 spans 13 residues.

The chain joins TRBV6-2 or TRBV6-3 to TRBJ2-1, with 12 nucleotides matching TRBD2. CDR3 length: 19 residues. Germline assignment: CDR1 MNHEY and CDR2 SVGEGT. Trimming at V came to 5 bases and at J to 1 base, leaving 12 bases not matched to a gene. This chain's CDR3 is CASSHRGTSGRTSYNEQFF. The CDR3 DNA sequence: TGTGCCAGCAGTCACCGCGGGACTAGCGGGCGTACATCCTACAATGAGCAGTTCTTC.

As for this clonotype: The junction departs from germline at one end; a sequencing error may be responsible. This chain uses TRBV27 with TRBJ2-7; D not resolved. This CDR3 is 15 amino acids long. Germline CDR1 reads MNHEY; CDR2 reads SMNVEV (reference sequence). As DNA, the CDR3 is TGTGCCAGCCGTTTATCGCCTAGTTCCGCCTACGAGCAGTACTTC. It encodes CASRLSPSSAYEQYF.

This chain links TRBV29-1 with TRBJ2-1, with D perhaps assigned TRBD1 or TRBD2 (5 bases each). Germline V gene data show CDR1 as SQVTM and CDR2 as ANQGSEA. Trimming pared 3 bases from V and 7 bases from J, leaving 13 bases between. The CDR3 is 13 residues long. The CDR3 nucleotides are TGCAGCGTTGAGAGGGGCGCAGATAATGAGCAGTTCTTC. This codes for CSVERGADNEQFF.

Comment on this clonotype: A read error is possible here, since a much larger clone lies one base away. Given the absence of the conserved phenylalanine or tryptophan at the CDR3 end, a read error is likely. This chain connects TRBV11-2 to TRBJ2-1; D is perhaps TRBD2 (6 bases). The CDR3 sequence is 12 residues long. From germline, CDR1 is SGHAT and CDR2 FQNNGV. Trimming left V 5 bases short and J 5 bases short, with 7 bases between. Here the CDR3 reads CASSRGNNEQFL. CDR3 nucleotides: TGTGCCAGCAGCCGGGGGAACAATGAGCAGTTCCTC.

The chain recombines TRBV19 with TRBJ2-3; tentatively, D is TRBD1 (7 bases). V shed 6 bases and J shed 4 bases, with 14 bases lying between them. The CDR3 contains 14 residues. The germline gives CDR1 LNHDA, CDR2 SQIVND (reference sequence). As DNA, the CDR3 is TGTGCCAGTAGCACTGACAGGGAGGCAGATACGCAGTATTTT. Protein sequence: CASSTDREADTQYF.

In regard to this clonotype: A much bigger clone sits one base away, suggesting this may be a read error. The chain couples TRBV5-1 to TRBJ2-5; D is possibly TRBD2 (6 bases). CDR3 length: 16 amino acids. V was clipped by 4 bases and J by 2 bases, with 18 bases between them. The V gene's germline CDR1 is SGHRS and CDR2 YFSETQ. CDR3 protein: CASSLRLDGSQETQYF. The CDR3 DNA reads as TGCGCCAGCAGCCTCAGATTGGACGGGAGTCAAGAGACCCAGTACTTC.

This clonotype was seen ten or more times. This chain links TRBV20-1 with TRBJ2-1; weak D call: TRBD2 (6 bases). The CDR3 covers 13 residues. The V gene's germline CDR1 is DFQATT and CDR2 SNEGSKA (reference sequence). Between the trimmed V and J ends, which lost 6 bases and 2 bases, there was a span of 11 bases. DNA of the CDR3: TGCAGTGCCAGCGGCGGGACCTACAATGAGCAGTTCTTC. This sequence encodes CSASGGTYNEQFF.

This clonotype has at least ten counts. The rearrangement links TRBV5-1 to TRBJ2-3, with TRBD2 matching over 11 bases. Trimming at V came to 0 bases and at J to 4 bases, leaving 10 bases not matched to a gene. This CDR3 is 18 amino acids long. Germline V gene lookup returns CDR1 SGHRS and CDR2 YFSETQ. CDR3 amino acids: CASSLEGRLAGGSDTQYF. As DNA, the CDR3 is TGCGCCAGCAGCTTGGAGGGGAGGCTAGCGGGAGGCTCAGATACGCAGTATTTT.

This clonotype has at least ten counts. V usage is TRBV12-5 and J usage is TRBJ1-4; D is perhaps TRBD1 (6 bases). V was trimmed by 7 bases and J by 2 bases, leaving 11 bases between them. Germline loops: CDR1 LGHNT, CDR2 FRNRAP. This CDR3 region has 14 residues. The chain's CDR3 is CASAQGQTNEKLFF. The CDR3 DNA reads TGTGCTAGTGCCCAAGGACAGACTAATGAAAAACTGTTTTTT.

By frequency in the sample, this clonotype is medium-sized. The chain links TRBV28 to TRBJ2-1; D might be TRBD2 (5 bases). The ends were cut back, 6 bases at V and 5 bases at J, with 11 bases in the middle. The length of the CDR3 is 13 residues. CDR1 and CDR2 from the germline V gene are MDHEN and SYDVKM. CDR3: CASRPGINNEQFF. Written as DNA, the CDR3 is TGTGCCAGCAGACCCGGGATAAACAATGAGCAGTTCTTC.

This clonotype was detected only a few times. The chain is built from TRBV5-1 and TRBJ2-1, with 15 bases identical to TRBD2. V was clipped by 5 bases and J by 7 bases; unmatched bases: 13. Germline V gives CDR1 SGHRS, CDR2 YFSETQ. CDR3 size: 18 residues. CDR3 region: CASRFGGTSGRFGNEQFF. Written as DNA, the CDR3 is TGCGCCAGCAGATTTGGCGGGACTAGCGGGAGGTTCGGGAATGAGCAGTTCTTC. The full variable domain, its missing parts supplied by reference TRBV5-1 and TRBJ2-1, is KAGVTQTPRYLIKTRGQQVTLSCSPISGHRSVSWYQQTPGQGLQFLFEYFSETQRNKGNFPGRFSGRQFSNSRSEMNVSTLELGDSALYLCASRFGGTSGRFGNEQFFGPGTRLTVL.

This clonotype was found many times. This chain connects TRBV27 to TRBJ2-1; D tentatively reads TRBD1 or TRBD2 (5 bases each). The CDR3 is 16 residues long. CDR1 and CDR2 from the germline V gene are MNHEY and SMNVEV (reference sequence). The ends were cut back, 7 bases at V and 0 bases at J, with 16 bases in the middle. The DNA for the CDR3 is TGTGCCAGCACCGTCAATGGGGGAAGCTCCTACAATGAGCAGTTCTTC. Amino acid sequence: CASTVNGGSSYNEQFF.

This clonotype was counted ten times or more. The chain uses TRBV7-9 and TRBJ2-2, with TRBD2 identical over 11 bases. J gave up 7 bases and V 5 bases, and 3 bases lay outside the gene matches. The CDR3 totals 14 residues. The germline V gene has CDR1 SEHNR and CDR2 FQNEAQ (reference sequence). The CDR3 nucleotides read TGTGCCAGCAGCCGGACTAGCGGGTTCGGGGAGCTGTTTTTT. This translates into CASSRTSGFGELFF.

This clonotype was detected many times. V gene TRBV20-1 combines with J gene TRBJ1-2; a weak D match, TRBD1 (5 bases). CDR1 and CDR2 (germline): DFQATT, SNEGSKA (reference sequence). The V gene lost 7 bases and the J gene lost 0 bases, with 12 bases spanning the gap. The CDR3 totals 13 residues. For the CDR3, the DNA is TGCAGTGTCGAGAAGGGGCCTAACTATGGCTACACCTTC. Protein: CSVEKGPNYGYTF.

Many counts were recorded for this clonotype. Its ends do not fully match the called genes, so a read error is possible. The CDR3 DNA sequence: TGTGCCAGCAGTTCGTTAGCCCCCGGAGCAGCTAATGAAAAACTGTTCTTT. Protein sequence: CASSSLAPGAANEKLFF. V is TRBV11-2 and J is TRBJ1-4; D not certain. Germline CDR1 SGHAT, CDR2 FQNNGV. The CDR3 has 17 residues. The whole variable domain, remainder taken from reference TRBV11-2 and TRBJ1-4, is EAGVAQSPRYKIIEKRQSVAFWCNPISGHATLYWYQQILGQGPKLLIQFQNNGVVDDSQLPKDRFSAERLKGVDSTLKIQPAKLEDSAVYLCASSSLAPGAANEKLFFGSGTQLSVL.

This clonotype was recorded many times. The chain couples TRBV19 to TRBJ2-7, with TRBD1 matching over 7 bases. V shed 1 base, J shed 2 bases, and the junction held 14 bases outside the gene matches. The CDR3 runs 18 residues. Germline CDR1 reads LNHDA; CDR2 reads SQIVND (reference sequence). The CDR3 DNA reads TGTGCCAGTAGTATAGGATCCGGAGGAGCCGGGACAGCCTACGAGCAGTACTTC. It is translated as CASSIGSGGAGTAYEQYF.

This clonotype was seen repeatedly, ten times or more. The chain couples TRBV6-5 to TRBJ2-6; D possibly corresponds to TRBD1 (6 bases). This CDR3 has 18 amino acids. Germline V lookup: CDR1 MNHEY, CDR2 SVGAGI. With 7 bases removed from V and 2 bases from J, the gap between germline ends came to 21 bases. The CDR3 nucleotides read TGTGCCAGCACCCTCCTCACCTGGGGGCAGGCTGGGGCCAACGTCCTGACTTTC. Translated: CASTLLTWGQAGANVLTF.

On this clonotype: This may arise from a read error, as a much more abundant clone is one base away. The chain couples TRBV4-2 to TRBJ1-4; 9 bases are a match to TRBD1. This CDR3 is built from 15 residues. Germline CDR1 and CDR2: LGHNA and YNFKEQ. The CDR3 bases are TGTGCCAACAGCCTCCCGGGACAGGGACCCGAAAAACTGTTTTTT. Translated, it gives CANSLPGQGPEKLFF.